The text below deals with one T cell receptor (beta chain). Its antigen is not identified. This record comes from a study of T cells in localized non-small cell lung cancer. Findings and limits, study-wide: Median roughly 57 top-100 tumor clones were shared with paired adjacent lung. Uninvolved adjacent lung showed higher T cell clonality than tumor. Investigators sequenced only a single tumor region, leaving heterogeneity possible. The study linked higher blood T cell density to longer overall survival.

The data were produced by immunoSEQ multiplex PCR, yet TCRdb's version contains in-frame clones alone and is incomplete. In the table there are about 43,000 clones, roughly 91% of which are singletons. V was shortened by 1 base and J by 0 bases, with 13 bases between the two germline ends. The germline CDR1 and CDR2 sequences are SGHNT and YENEEA. The CDR3 has 17 amino acids. The source is a woman aged 35 to 69 with stage II lung adenocarcinoma. This material consisted of PBMCs, taken before any cancer treatment. The V gene is TRBV11-3, the J gene TRBJ2-1; D might be TRBD2 (5 bases). CDR3 loop: CASSLVPGLSSYNEQFF. CDR3 sequence (DNA): TGTGCCAGCAGCTTAGTCCCGGGGTTAAGCTCCTACAATGAGCAGTTCTTC.